These 18 T cell receptor beta chains originate from one sample sequenced in a study of blood T cells in healthy people across ages. Primed by a sample-barcoded 5' primer and a J-beta primer mix, a second PCR proceeded for roughly 6 to 12 cycles. TCRdb reanalysed the 5' RACE reads using MiXCR and keeps one entry per CDR3 protein. The top ten hold roughly 13% of the sample, which has 950,000 to 1,200,000 distinct CDR3 sequences, approximately 38% seen once. Sequenced: blood. Every receptor here comes from a man aged 18 to 29 in good health.

This chain connects TRBV28 to TRBJ1-2; 8 bases agree with TRBD1. CDR3 size: 14 residues. The V gene's germline CDR1 is MDHEN and CDR2 SYDVKM. The trim removed 6 bases at V and 6 bases at J, leaving 9 bases unmatched. As DNA, the CDR3 is TGTGCCAGCAGCTGGACAGGGAAACTGGATGGCTACACCTTC. Translated: CASSWTGKLDGYTF.

This clonotype appeared a few times. The rearrangement joins TRBV20-1 to TRBJ1-1; no firm D call. Germline V CDR1 and CDR2: DFQATT, SNEGSKA (reference sequence). CDR3 size: 14 residues. Trimming stripped 3 bases from V and 6 bases from J, with 17 bases between. The CDR3 DNA reads TGCAGTGCTAGTCAAGCGGCCGAAACCGCTGAAGCTTTCTTT. Amino acid sequence: CSASQAAETAEAFF.

In this sample, this clonotype turned up a few times. V usage is TRBV7-9 and J usage is TRBJ2-7, with D uncertain. This CDR3 spans 15 amino acids. The V end lost 1 base, the J end lost 4 bases, and 14 bases lay between the germline ends. CDR1 and CDR2 from the germline V gene are SEHNR and FQNEAQ (reference sequence). CDR3 bases: TGTGCCAGCAGCTTAGGGCCCTTCGGCCCATACGAGCAGTACTTC. Translated, it gives CASSLGPFGPYEQYF.

This rearrangement joins TRBV28 to TRBJ1-5; 10 bases are a match to TRBD1. The V gene's germline CDR1 is MDHEN and CDR2 SYDVKM. With 5 bases clipped from V and 5 bases from J, the junction kept 6 bases outside the gene matches. The CDR3 extends over 15 amino acids. Written as DNA, the CDR3 is TGTGCCAGCAGTCTGGGACAGGGGAACCATCAGCCCCAGCATTTT. Translation gives CASSLGQGNHQPQHF. Full variable domain (rest looked up from reference TRBV28 and TRBJ1-5): DVKVTQSSRYLVKRTGEKVFLECVQDMDHENMFWYRQDPGLGLRLIYFSYDVKMKEKGDIPEGYSVSREKKERFSLILESASTNQTSMYLCASSLGQGNHQPQHFGDGTRLSIL.

In this sample, this clonotype turned up once. The genes are TRBV6-5 and TRBJ2-7, with unresolved D. V was trimmed by 8 bases and J by 7 bases, leaving 12 bases between them. The CDR3 is made up of 11 amino acids. Per germline, CDR1 MNHEY and CDR2 SVGAGI. CDR3 region: CASRDHLEQYF. In DNA form, the CDR3 reads TGTGCCAGCCGAGATCACCTGGAGCAGTACTTC.

This clonotype came up once. The rearrangement uses TRBV3-1 and TRBJ1-1, with D tentatively TRBD1 (6 bases). The V gene lost 4 bases and the J gene lost 5 bases, with 14 bases spanning the gap. CDR1 and CDR2 from the germline V gene are LGHDT and YNNKEL (reference sequence). The CDR3 length is 14 residues. The CDR3 loop is CASSPNRDGTEAFF. The CDR3 DNA sequence: TGTGCCAGCAGCCCTAACAGGGATGGGACTGAAGCTTTCTTT.

V and J are TRBV7-2 and TRBJ2-1, with D possibly called TRBD1 or TRBD2 (5 bases each). V lost 3 bases to trimming and J lost 6 bases, with 9 bases between them. Germline V gives CDR1 SGHTA, CDR2 FQGNSA. This CDR3 region has 13 residues. The CDR3 DNA reads TGTGCCAGCAGCTTCGGGGCCCTCAATGAGCAGTTCTTC. It encodes CASSFGALNEQFF.

The rearrangement joins TRBV4-1 to TRBJ2-1; D not resolved. Deletions cut 6 bases from V and 0 bases from J, with 15 bases between. Germline-derived CDR1 and CDR2 are MGHRA and YSYEKL. The CDR3 is made up of 16 amino acids. The CDR3 region has the DNA TGCGCCAGCAGTCCATCCACCCCGAGCTCCTACAATGAGCAGTTCTTC. Translating it yields CASSPSTPSSYNEQFF.

As concerns this clonotype: A much larger clone lies a single base off, so this may be a read error. The CDR3 nucleotides are TGTGCCAGCAGCTTAGAAGGGAGAGCGAACACTGAAGCTTTCTTT. It translates to CASSLEGRANTEAFF. The rearrangement links TRBV7-2 to TRBJ1-1; unclear D gene. V lost 1 base to trimming and J lost 1 base, with 10 bases between them. From germline, CDR1 is SGHTA and CDR2 FQGNSA. The CDR3 sequence is 15 residues long.

On this clonotype: This may come from a read error, since a much larger clone is one base off. V is TRBV12-3 or TRBV12-4 and J is TRBJ1-4; D is possibly TRBD1 (6 bases). The CDR3 sequence is 17 residues long. V was pared by 6 bases and J by 10 bases, with 27 bases between. CDR3 DNA sequence: TGTGCCAGCAGGGCGCAAAAAAAGACAGGAACCCTCGGAAAACTGTTTTTT. It yields the protein CASRAQKKTGTLGKLFF.

This clonotype came up once. The chain carries TRBV20-1 and TRBJ1-1, with D unresolved. V was pared by 0 bases and J by 11 bases, with 13 bases between. CDR3 length equals 12 residues. Germline V gene sequence: CDR1 DFQATT, CDR2 SNEGSKA (reference sequence). The CDR3 reads CSAREGSMWAFF. DNA of the CDR3: TGCAGTGCTAGAGAGGGGTCTATGTGGGCTTTCTTT.

This clonotype was seen just once. V gene TRBV29-1 combines with J gene TRBJ2-6, with D possibly matching TRBD2 (5 bases). Germline loops: CDR1 SQVTM, CDR2 ANQGSEA. The CDR3 covers 15 residues. Trimming took off 7 bases at V and 1 base at J, with 14 bases between the two ends. This chain's CDR3 is CSGRRAPSGANVLTF. The CDR3 bases are TGCAGCGGGAGGCGGGCCCCATCTGGGGCCAACGTCCTGACTTTC. Supplemented by reference TRBV29-1 and TRBJ2-6, the full variable domain reads SAVISQKPSRDICQRGTSLTIQCQVDSQVTMMFWYRQQPGQSLTLIATANQGSEATYESGFVIDKFPISRPNLTFSTLTVSNMSPEDSSIYLCSGRRAPSGANVLTFGAGSRLTVL.

This clonotype was counted only a few times. This chain joins TRBV4-3 and TRBJ2-3, with unresolved D. The CDR3 runs to 17 residues. The germline gives CDR1 LGHNA, CDR2 YSLEER. The germline V and J ends were trimmed by 0 bases and 4 bases, with 17 bases remaining between them. DNA of the CDR3: TGCGCCAGCAGCCAAGATGTAATAAGCCCCCTACCAGATACGCAGTATTTT. It yields the protein CASSQDVISPLPDTQYF.

This chain connects TRBV6-2 or TRBV6-3 to TRBJ2-2; TRBD2 is a possible D gene (5 bases). The germline V gene has CDR1 MNHEY and CDR2 SVGEGT. V shed 5 bases and J shed 5 bases, with 9 bases lying between them. CDR3 length: 13 amino acids. CDR3 bases: TGTGCCAGCAGTAGGGAGCTTACCGGGGAGCTGTTTTTT. Translated, it gives CASSRELTGELFF.

This clonotype was picked up a small number of times. The chain uses TRBV5-1 and TRBJ2-2; 7 nucleotides match TRBD2. Germline assignment: CDR1 SGHRS and CDR2 YFSETQ. This CDR3 has 12 amino acids. V dropped 4 bases and J dropped 6; count of bases not matched to a gene: 0. The CDR3 is CASSAGAGELFF. In DNA form, the CDR3 reads TGCGCCAGCAGCGCGGGGGCCGGGGAGCTGTTTTTT.

V usage is TRBV27 and J usage is TRBJ2-2, with no clear D. Germline-derived CDR1 and CDR2 are MNHEY and SMNVEV (reference sequence). Trimming shortened V by 3 bases and J by 6 bases, and 8 bases separated the two germline ends. The CDR3 is 13 residues long. CDR3 amino acids: CASSLRISGELFF. The CDR3 DNA reads as TGTGCCAGCAGTTTGCGTATTTCCGGGGAGCTGTTTTTT.

This clonotype was found a few times. The rearrangement links TRBV3-1 to TRBJ2-4; D is perhaps TRBD1 (5 bases). The end of the DNA aligns better with TRBJ2-7, so the J call may be wrong. The CDR3 sequence is 15 residues long. CDR1 and CDR2 (germline): LGHDT, YNNKEL (reference sequence). The CDR3 reads CASSLHLGHLYEQYF. Written as DNA, the CDR3 is TGTGCCAGCAGTCTACACCTAGGACACTTATACGAGCAGTACTTC.

This clonotype appeared a few times. This sequence joins TRBV4-3 and TRBJ2-5; D not resolved. Germline loops: CDR1 LGHNA, CDR2 YSLEER. V was pared by 0 bases and J by 1 base, with 9 bases between. The CDR3 consists of 15 residues. CDR3 in DNA: TGCGCCAGCAGCCAAGATCCCTCACCCCAAGAGACCCAGTACTTC. It translates to CASSQDPSPQETQYF.